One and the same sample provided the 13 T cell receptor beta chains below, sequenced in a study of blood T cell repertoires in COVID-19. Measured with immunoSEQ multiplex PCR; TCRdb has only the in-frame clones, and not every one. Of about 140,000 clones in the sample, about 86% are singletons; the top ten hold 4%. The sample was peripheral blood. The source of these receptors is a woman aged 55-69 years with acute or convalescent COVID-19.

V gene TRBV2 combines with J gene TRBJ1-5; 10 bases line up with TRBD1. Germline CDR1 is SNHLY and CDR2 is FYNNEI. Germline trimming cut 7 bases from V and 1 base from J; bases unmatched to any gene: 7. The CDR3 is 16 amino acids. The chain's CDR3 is CASTGTGERSNQPQHF. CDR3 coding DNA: TGTGCCAGCACTGGGACAGGGGAGAGGAGCAATCAGCCCCAGCATTTT.

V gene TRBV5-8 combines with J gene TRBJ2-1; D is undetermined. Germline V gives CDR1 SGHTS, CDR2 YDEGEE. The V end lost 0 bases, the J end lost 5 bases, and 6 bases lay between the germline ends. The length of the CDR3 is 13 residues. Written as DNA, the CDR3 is TGTGCCAGCAGCTTGGACTATAACAATGAGCAGTTCTTC. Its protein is CASSLDYNNEQFF.

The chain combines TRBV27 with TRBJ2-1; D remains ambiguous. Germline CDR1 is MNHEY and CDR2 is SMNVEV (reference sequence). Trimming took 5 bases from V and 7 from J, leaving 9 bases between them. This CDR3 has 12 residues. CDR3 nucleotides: TGTGCCAGCAGTGGCCTGCTTAATGAGCAGTTCTTC. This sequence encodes CASSGLLNEQFF.

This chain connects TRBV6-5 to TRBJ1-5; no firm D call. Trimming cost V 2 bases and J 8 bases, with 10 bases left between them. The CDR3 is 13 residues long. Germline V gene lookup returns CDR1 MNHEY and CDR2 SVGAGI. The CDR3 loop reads CASSYGRREPQHF. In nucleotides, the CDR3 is TGTGCCAGCAGTTACGGAAGGAGAGAGCCCCAGCATTTT.

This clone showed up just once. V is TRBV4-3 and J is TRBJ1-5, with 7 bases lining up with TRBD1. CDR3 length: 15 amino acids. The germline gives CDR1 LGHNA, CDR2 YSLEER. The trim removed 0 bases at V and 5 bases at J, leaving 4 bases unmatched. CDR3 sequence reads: CASSQDDRDDQPQHF. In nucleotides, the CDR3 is TGCGCCAGCAGCCAAGATGACAGGGACGATCAGCCCCAGCATTTT.

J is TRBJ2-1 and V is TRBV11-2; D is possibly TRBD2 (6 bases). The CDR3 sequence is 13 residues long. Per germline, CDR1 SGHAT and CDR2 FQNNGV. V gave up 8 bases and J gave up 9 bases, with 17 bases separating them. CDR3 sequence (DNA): TGTGCCAGCGGGCTTGAGCGGGTAGGTGAGCAGTTCTTC. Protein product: CASGLERVGEQFF.

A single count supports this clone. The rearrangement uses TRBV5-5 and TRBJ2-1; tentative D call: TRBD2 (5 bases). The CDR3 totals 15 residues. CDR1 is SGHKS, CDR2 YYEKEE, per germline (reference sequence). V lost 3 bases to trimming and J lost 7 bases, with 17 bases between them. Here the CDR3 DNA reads TGTGCCAGCAGCTCCCCGGGGAGTCTTGTAAATGAGCAGTTCTTC. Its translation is CASSSPGSLVNEQFF.

The CDR3 DNA reads as TGTGCCAGCAGCCTATCGACTAGCGTGAACCCAGATACGCAGTATTTT. It translates to CASSLSTSVNPDTQYF. The V gene is TRBV7-3, the J gene TRBJ2-3; 8 bases are a match to TRBD2. CDR3 length: 16 amino acids. V dropped 5 bases and J dropped 4; count of bases not matched to a gene: 11. Per germline, CDR1 SGHTA and CDR2 FQGTGA.

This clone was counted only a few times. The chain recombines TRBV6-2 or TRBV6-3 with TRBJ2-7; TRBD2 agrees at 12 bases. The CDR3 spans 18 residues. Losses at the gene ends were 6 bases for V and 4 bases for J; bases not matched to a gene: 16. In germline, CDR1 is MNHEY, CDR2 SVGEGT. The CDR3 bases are TGTGCCAGCAGCCTTACCACTTCGACTAGCGGGAGAGCATACGAGCAGTACTTC. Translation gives CASSLTTSTSGRAYEQYF.

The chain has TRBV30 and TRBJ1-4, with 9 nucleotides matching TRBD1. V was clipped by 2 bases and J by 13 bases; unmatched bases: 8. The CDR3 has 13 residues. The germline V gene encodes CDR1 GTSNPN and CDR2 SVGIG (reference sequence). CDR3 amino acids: CAWSRGQGGGLFF. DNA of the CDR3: TGTGCCTGGAGTAGGGGACAGGGAGGTGGACTGTTTTTT. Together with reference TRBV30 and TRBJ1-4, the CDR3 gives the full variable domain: SQTIHQWPATLVQPVGSPLSLECTVEGTSNPNLYWYRQAAGRGLQLLFYSVGIGQISSEVPQNLSASRPQDRQFILSSKKLLLSDSGFYLCAWSRGQGGGLFFGSGTQLSVL.

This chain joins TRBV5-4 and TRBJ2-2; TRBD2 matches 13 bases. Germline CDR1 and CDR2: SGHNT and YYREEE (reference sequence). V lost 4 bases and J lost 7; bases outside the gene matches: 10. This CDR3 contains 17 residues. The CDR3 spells CASSPSGLAGYVGELFF. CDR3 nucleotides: TGTGCCAGCAGCCCTTCGGGACTAGCGGGATATGTCGGGGAGCTGTTTTTT. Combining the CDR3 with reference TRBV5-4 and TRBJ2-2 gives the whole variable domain ETGVTQSPTHLIKTRGQQVTLRCSSQSGHNTVSWYQQALGQGPQFIFQYYREEENGRGNFPPRFSGLQFPNYSSELNVNALELDDSALYLCASSPSGLAGYVGELFFGEGSRLTVL.

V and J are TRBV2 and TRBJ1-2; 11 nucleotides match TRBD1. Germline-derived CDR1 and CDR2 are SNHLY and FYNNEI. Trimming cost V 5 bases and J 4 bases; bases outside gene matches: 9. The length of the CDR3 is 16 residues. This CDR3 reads CASSWDRGRGLYGYTF. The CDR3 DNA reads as TGTGCCAGCAGTTGGGACAGGGGGAGAGGCCTCTATGGCTACACCTTC.

CDR3 sequence: CAIGSSSGNTGELFF. CDR3 nucleotides: TGTGCCATCGGTTCCAGCAGCGGTAACACCGGGGAGCTGTTTTTT. This chain connects TRBV10-3 to TRBJ2-2, with D perhaps TRBD2 (5 bases). Germline lookup yields CDR1 ENHRY and CDR2 SYGVKD. CDR3 length: 15 residues. V dropped 8 bases and J dropped 2 bases, with 15 bases sitting between them.